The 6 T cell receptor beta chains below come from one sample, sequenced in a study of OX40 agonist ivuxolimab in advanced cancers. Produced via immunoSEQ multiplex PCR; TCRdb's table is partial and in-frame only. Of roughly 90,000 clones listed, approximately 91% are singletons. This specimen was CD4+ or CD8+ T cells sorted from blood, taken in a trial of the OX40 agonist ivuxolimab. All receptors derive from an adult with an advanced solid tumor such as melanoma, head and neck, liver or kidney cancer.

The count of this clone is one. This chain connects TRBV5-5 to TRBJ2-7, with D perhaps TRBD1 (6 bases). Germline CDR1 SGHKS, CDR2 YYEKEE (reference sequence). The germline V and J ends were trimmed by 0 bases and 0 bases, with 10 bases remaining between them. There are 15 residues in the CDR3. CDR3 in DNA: TGTGCCAGCAGCTTGGGGGACATGTACTCCTACGAGCAGTACTTC. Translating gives CASSLGDMYSYEQYF.

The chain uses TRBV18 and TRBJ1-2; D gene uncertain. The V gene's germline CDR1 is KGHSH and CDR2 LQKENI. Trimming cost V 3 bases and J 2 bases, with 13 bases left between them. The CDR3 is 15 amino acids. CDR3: CASSPRGSSNYGYTF. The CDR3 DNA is TGTGCCAGCTCACCTCGAGGGTCTTCAAACTATGGCTACACCTTC.

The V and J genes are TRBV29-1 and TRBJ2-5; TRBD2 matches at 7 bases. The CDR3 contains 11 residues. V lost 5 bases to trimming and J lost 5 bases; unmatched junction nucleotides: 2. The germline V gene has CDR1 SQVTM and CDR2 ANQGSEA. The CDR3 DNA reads TGCAGCGTTAGGGGAGGGGAGACCCAGTACTTC. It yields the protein CSVRGGETQYF.

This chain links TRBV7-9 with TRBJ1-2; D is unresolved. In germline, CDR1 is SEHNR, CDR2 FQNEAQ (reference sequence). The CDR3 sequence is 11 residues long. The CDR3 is CAGEGNYGYTF. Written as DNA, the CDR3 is TGTGCTGGGGAGGGTAACTATGGCTACACCTTC.

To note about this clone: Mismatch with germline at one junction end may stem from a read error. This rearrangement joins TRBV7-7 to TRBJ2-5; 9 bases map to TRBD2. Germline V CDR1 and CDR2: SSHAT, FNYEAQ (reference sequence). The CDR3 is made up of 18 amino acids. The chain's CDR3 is CASSIAIAGGLSQETQYF. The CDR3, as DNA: TGTGCCAGCAGCATAGCAATCGCGGGAGGGCTTAGCCAAGAGACCCAGTACTTC.

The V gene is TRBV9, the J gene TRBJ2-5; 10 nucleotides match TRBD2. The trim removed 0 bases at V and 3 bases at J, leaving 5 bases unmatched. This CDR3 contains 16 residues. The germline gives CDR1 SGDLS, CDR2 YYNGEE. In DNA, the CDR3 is TGTGCCAGCAGCGTAGCTAGCGGGAGCACGAAAGAGACCCAGTACTTC. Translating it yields CASSVASGSTKETQYF.